This T cell receptor beta chain was sequenced in a study of T-cell reconstitution after alpha-beta-depleted transplantation in children. The CDR3 sequence is 18 residues long. Germline V CDR1 and CDR2: SNHLY, FYNNEI. Germline trimming cut 3 bases from V and 2 bases from J; bases unmatched to any gene: 10. The TCRbeta library incorporated unique molecular identifiers. TCRdb re-derived calls from the PCR reads in MiXCR, one entry per CDR3 protein. The profile covers roughly 590,000 distinct CDR3 sequences, with approximately 15% appearing a single time and 0.9% to 1.2% taken by the ten largest. The rearrangement uses TRBV2 and TRBJ2-3; TRBD2 matches 11 bases. Sequencing used PBMCs from the stem cell graft donor, obtained from the stem cell graft. This clonotype originated in a human donor who donated a stem cell graft to a child with acute myeloid leukemia. The CDR3 coding sequence is TGTGCCAGCAGTGAGCCGGGACTAGCGGACAAACCCACAGATACGCAGTATTTT. This gives the protein CASSEPGLADKPTDTQYF.